Listed below are T cell receptor beta chains from one sample, sequenced in a study of shared clonotypes between healthy human individuals. The table came from immunoSEQ multiplex PCR; TCRdb's copy has only in-frame clones and leaves some out. Of roughly 490,000 clones listed, around 80% were seen once; the top ten hold 10% to 15%. The sequenced sample consisted of PBMCs. These receptors were collected from a woman aged 40 to 55 in good health. Some clones in this sample may be carry-over from other donors' samples. The CDR3 runs from the conserved cysteine through the conserved F or W. A D gene is named only where the DNA matches it firmly. Only part of the rows carry a size: once, few, many, or a class if the clone is expanded.

v_call	d_call	clone_size	j_call	cdr3_aa	cdr3_nt
TRBV20-1	NA	NA	TRBJ1-2	CSGDRNYGYTF	TGCAGTGGGGATCGTAACTATGGCTACACCTTC
TRBV7-2	TRBD2	few	TRBJ2-7	CASSLAPSGRTSSYEQYF	TGTGCCAGCAGCTTAGCCCCTAGCGGGAGGACTAGCTCCTACGAGCAGTACTTC
TRBV28	TRBD2	once	TRBJ2-7	CASSLTSGSNEQYF	TGTGCCAGCAGTTTGACTAGCGGGAGCAACGAGCAGTACTTC
TRBV5-1	NA	NA	TRBJ1-2	CASSLAGVDYGYTF	TGCGCCAGCAGCTTGGCCGGGGTGGACTATGGCTACACCTTC
TRBV19	NA	NA	TRBJ2-3	CASSTRPDLSTDTQYF	TGTGCCAGTAGTACCCGGCCAGACCTTAGCACAGATACGCAGTATTTT
TRBV29-1	TRBD1	NA	TRBJ1-4	CSVPGGGTGNEKLFF	TGCAGCGTTCCAGGGGGAGGGACAGGGAATGAAAAACTGTTTTTT
TRBV19	NA	NA	TRBJ2-5	CASGRHQETQYF	TGTGCCTCGGGGCGCCACCAAGAGACCCAGTACTTC
TRBV30	NA	NA	TRBJ1-6	CAWSVLGAAGASPLHF	TGTGCCTGGAGTGTACTGGGGGCGGCAGGGGCCTCACCCCTCCACTTT
TRBV15	NA	NA	TRBJ2-2	CATSRDPGAGAGELFF	TGTGCCACCAGCAGAGATCCGGGAGCAGGAGCAGGGGAGCTGTTTTTT
TRBV6-5	NA	NA	TRBJ1-4	CASSYSLGAGEKLFF	TGTGCCAGCAGTTACTCGTTAGGGGCCGGGGAAAAACTGTTTTTT
TRBV27	NA	few	TRBJ1-3	CASSLFGVRGNTIYF	TGTGCCAGCAGTTTATTTGGGGTCCGAGGAAACACCATATATTTT
TRBV2	TRBD2	NA	TRBJ2-3	CASTQGLASSVDTQYF	TGTGCCAGCACCCAAGGACTAGCAAGTTCCGTAGATACGCAGTATTTT
TRBV7-8	NA	NA	TRBJ2-2	CASSFSVGAGGELFF	TGTGCCAGCAGCTTTTCGGTGGGGGCTGGCGGGGAGCTGTTTTTT
TRBV2	NA	few	TRBJ2-6	CASSEARGAGANVLTF	TGTGCCAGCAGTGAAGCGAGAGGGGCTGGGGCCAACGTCCTGACTTTC
TRBV27	NA	many	TRBJ2-3	CASSPSTDTQYF	TGTGCCAGCAGTCCTAGCACAGATACGCAGTATTTT
TRBV7-9	TRBD1	once	TRBJ2-2	CASSQDRVTGELFF	TGTGCCAGCAGCCAGGACAGGGTAACCGGGGAGCTGTTTTTT
TRBV11-2	TRBD1	NA	TRBJ2-1	CASSLTGQAYNEQFF	TGTGCCAGCAGCTTAACGGGACAGGCTTACAATGAGCAGTTCTTC
TRBV4-3	NA	NA	TRBJ2-3	CASSQDSRPGGDTQYF	TGCGCCAGCAGCCAAGATTCGAGGCCTGGAGGGGATACGCAGTATTTT
TRBV19	NA	NA	TRBJ2-7	CASSMNRYEQYF	TGTGCCAGTAGTATGAACCGTTACGAGCAGTACTTC
TRBV15	TRBD1	NA	TRBJ2-3	CATSRGQGSTDTQYF	TGTGCCACCAGCAGAGGACAGGGCAGCACAGATACGCAGTATTTT
TRBV23-1	NA	NA	TRBJ2-1	CASDGGPGVRDNEQFF	TGCGCCAGCGACGGGGGGCCCGGGGTGAGGGACAATGAGCAGTTCTTC
TRBV5-1	NA	few	TRBJ1-1	CASSFGLEAFF	TGCGCCAGCAGCTTTGGCCTTGAAGCTTTCTTT
TRBV5-8	NA	NA	TRBJ2-5	CASSFRGRDGKTQYF	TGTGCCAGCAGCTTTCGGGGCAGGGACGGAAAGACCCAGTACTTC
TRBV18	NA	NA	TRBJ2-7	CASSPPSAGLFEQYF	TGTGCCAGCTCACCACCGAGCGCGGGATTATTCGAGCAGTACTTC
TRBV15	NA	NA	TRBJ2-7	CATSRVKGMGLYEQYF	TGTGCCACCAGCAGAGTAAAGGGTATGGGACTCTACGAGCAGTACTTC
TRBV25-1	NA	NA	TRBJ1-4	CASSEARPSNEKLFF	TGTGCCAGCAGTGAAGCCCGTCCCTCTAATGAAAAACTGTTTTTT
TRBV4-2	NA	NA	TRBJ2-1	CASSQESGLEQFF	TGTGCCAGCAGCCAAGAGTCCGGACTTGAGCAGTTCTTC
TRBV29-1	NA	NA	TRBJ2-1	CSVLWQGNEQFF	TGCAGCGTCCTCTGGCAGGGCAATGAGCAGTTCTTC
TRBV18	NA	NA	TRBJ2-7	CASSSTLYEQYF	TGTGCCAGCTCATCGACTCTCTACGAGCAGTACTTC
TRBV27	NA	NA	TRBJ1-6	CASSFRGHNSPLHF	TGTGCCAGCAGTTTCCGCGGGCATAATTCACCCCTCCACTTT
TRBV5-4	TRBD1	NA	TRBJ2-2	CASSLGGQGWTGELFF	TGTGCCAGCAGCTTGGGGGGACAGGGCTGGACCGGGGAGCTGTTTTTT
TRBV11-3	NA	NA	TRBJ2-5	CASSLGGQGTQYF	TGTGCCAGCAGCTTAGGGGGGCAAGGCACCCAGTACTTC
TRBV28	TRBD2	once	TRBJ2-3	CASSLIGGSGTDTQYF	TGTGCCAGCAGTTTGATCGGGGGGTCCGGCACAGATACGCAGTATTTT
TRBV7-3	NA	NA	TRBJ2-1	CASSLGRRNEQFF	TGTGCCAGCAGCTTAGGACGGAGAAATGAGCAGTTCTTC
TRBV5-6	NA	few	TRBJ2-4	CASSLSGGTRNIQYF	TGTGCCAGCAGCTTGTCCGGGGGCACGAGAAACATTCAGTACTTC
TRBV7-2	TRBD2	NA	TRBJ2-1	CASSFSWREYHEQFF	TGTGCCAGCAGCTTTTCGTGGCGGGAGTATCATGAGCAGTTCTTC
TRBV9	TRBD2	NA	TRBJ2-2	CASSRTSEARGELFF	TGTGCCAGCAGCCGGACTAGCGAAGCGCGTGGGGAGCTGTTTTTT
TRBV10-2	TRBD1	NA	TRBJ1-2	CASSAGTGFRGYTF	TGCGCCAGCAGTGCCGGGACAGGGTTTCGTGGCTACACCTTC
TRBV6-5	NA	NA	TRBJ2-7	CASSYSGNYEQYF	TGTGCCAGCAGTTACTCGGGCAACTACGAGCAGTACTTC
TRBV18	NA	medium-sized	TRBJ1-1	CASSPQGAEAFF	TGTGCCAGCTCACCACAGGGTGCTGAAGCTTTCTTT
TRBV28	NA	NA	TRBJ2-1	CASSTKLSLLENEQFF	TGTGCCAGCAGTACAAAGTTGTCGCTACTTGAGAATGAGCAGTTCTTC
TRBV9	NA	NA	TRBJ1-2	CASSVGESFYGYTF	TGTGCCAGCAGCGTAGGCGAGAGCTTCTATGGCTACACCTTC
TRBV16	NA	NA	TRBJ1-1	CASSQLPGQNTEAFF	TGTGCCAGCAGCCAATTGCCGGGGCAGAACACTGAAGCTTTCTTT
TRBV5-4	NA	NA	TRBJ2-6	CASSSGTGANVLTF	TGTGCCAGCAGCTCGGGTACTGGGGCCAACGTCCTGACTTTC
TRBV2	NA	NA	TRBJ2-1	CASNSLLAYNEQFF	TGTGCCAGCAATTCCTTACTAGCATACAATGAGCAGTTCTTC
TRBV28	NA	NA	TRBJ2-7	CASSELTAYEQYF	TGTGCCAGCAGTGAGTTGACAGCCTACGAGCAGTACTTC
TRBV28	NA	NA	TRBJ2-2	CASSTPAGELFF	TGTGCCAGCAGTACCCCCGCCGGGGAGCTGTTTTTT
TRBV9	TRBD2	NA	TRBJ2-1	CASSVGLAGRNEQFF	TGTGCCAGCAGCGTAGGACTAGCGGGAAGAAATGAGCAGTTCTTC
TRBV5-8	NA	NA	TRBJ2-5	CASSLALDREQYF	TGTGCCAGCAGCTTGGCCCTGGACCGGGAGCAGTACTTC
TRBV28	TRBD1	NA	TRBJ2-7	CASRQQGAHEQYF	TGTGCCAGCAGACAACAGGGGGCCCACGAGCAGTACTTC
TRBV2	NA	NA	TRBJ2-1	CASSEGTNEQFF	TGTGCCAGCAGTGAGGGGACAAATGAGCAGTTCTTC
TRBV7-3	TRBD2	NA	TRBJ2-7	CASSFGSGTTSLQYF	TGTGCCAGCAGCTTCGGGTCGGGGACTACAAGCCTGCAGTACTTC
TRBV10-1	TRBD1	once	TRBJ2-4	CASSAPGQLAIQYF	TGCGCCAGCAGTGCACCGGGACAGTTGGCCATTCAGTACTTC
TRBV4-1	NA	NA	TRBJ2-7	CASSQLAPRGEQYF	TGCGCCAGCAGCCAACTAGCGCCTAGAGGCGAGCAGTACTTC
TRBV5-8	NA	NA	TRBJ2-3	CASSLAPGSDTQYF	TGTGCCAGCAGCTTGGCCCCCGGGAGTGACACGCAGTATTTT